What follows are 18 T cell receptor beta chains derived from one specimen sequenced in a study of CD8 T cells in ankylosing spondylitis. Study-level points and caveats: Among TCR beta sequences, a motif of several highly homologous variants appeared characteristic of ankylosing spondylitis blood.

These TCRs are of unknown antigen specificity. TCRdb redid the calling of the 5' RACE reads with MiXCR, one entry per CDR3 protein. This table holds 200,000 to 250,000 distinct CDR3 sequences, about 7.3% found once. Sequencing was carried out using blood, either unsorted or a sorted T cell fraction (not recorded which). These receptors were collected from a male donor with ankylosing spondylitis.

This clonotype was found many times. In DNA form, the CDR3 reads TGTGCCAGCAGCTTAGAAGGAGAGGGTTATGGCTACACCTTC. It is translated as CASSLEGEGYGYTF. The chain joins TRBV7-9 to TRBJ1-2; D remains ambiguous. The CDR3 totals 14 residues. CDR1 SEHNR and CDR2 FQNEAQ come from the germline V gene (reference sequence). Trimming removed 1 base from V and 5 bases from J, with 11 bases in between. Complete variable domain (other parts from reference TRBV7-9 and TRBJ1-2): DTGVSQNPRHKITKRGQNVTFRCDPISEHNRLYWYRQTLGQGPEFLTYFQNEAQLEKSRLLSDRFSAERPKGSFSTLEIQRTEQGDSAMYLCASSLEGEGYGYTFGSGTRLTVV.

This clonotype was observed at least ten times. The chain recombines TRBV6-5 with TRBJ2-7; 10 nucleotides agree with TRBD2. CDR3 length equals 18 residues. V shed 3 bases and J 4 bases; nucleotides not matched to a gene: 15. Germline assignment: CDR1 MNHEY and CDR2 SVGAGI. The CDR3 DNA reads as TGTGCCAGCAGTTATCCTTTGCTAGCGGGAGTTTCCGGTTACGAGCAGTACTTC. Amino acid sequence: CASSYPLLAGVSGYEQYF.

This clonotype was seen a few times. The rearrangement links TRBV27 to TRBJ1-2; a weak D match, TRBD1 (6 bases). Trimming shortened V by 2 bases and J by 4 bases, and 11 bases separated the two germline ends. This CDR3 spans 14 amino acids. Germline V gives CDR1 MNHEY, CDR2 SMNVEV (reference sequence). CDR3 in DNA: TGTGCCAGCAGTTTAATAGGGGGGGCCTATGGCTACACCTTC. It translates to CASSLIGGAYGYTF.

This chain joins TRBV19 and TRBJ2-3; tentative D call: TRBD2 (6 bases). Germline V gene lookup returns CDR1 LNHDA and CDR2 SQIVND (reference sequence). The length of the CDR3 is 17 residues. The V end lost 5 bases, the J end lost 2 bases, and 20 bases lay between the germline ends. The CDR3 spells CASSDVLARGSTDTQYF. CDR3 in DNA: TGTGCCAGTAGTGACGTTCTGGCGCGGGGTTCCACAGATACGCAGTATTTT.

The chain uses TRBV11-2 and TRBJ2-5, with TRBD1 as a possible D gene (5 bases). Germline loops: CDR1 SGHAT, CDR2 FQNNGV. This CDR3 has 13 residues. Trimming took 5 bases from V and 5 from J, leaving 12 bases between them. The CDR3 loop reads CASSIRVSETQYF. The CDR3 DNA reads as TGTGCCAGCAGCATCAGGGTGTCGGAGACCCAGTACTTC.

The rearrangement links TRBV7-6 to TRBJ2-2, with D perhaps matching TRBD1 or TRBD2 (5 bases each). The CDR3 has 16 amino acids. Germline loops: CDR1 SGHVS, CDR2 FNYEAQ. Trimming stripped 5 bases from V and 4 bases from J, with 17 bases between. CDR3 bases: TGTGCCAGCAGCCCCCTTTTTGAGGGGAGCACCGGGGAGCTGTTTTTT. It translates to CASSPLFEGSTGELFF.

This clonotype was observed many times. The V gene is TRBV28, the J gene TRBJ1-4, with D tentatively TRBD1 (6 bases). The CDR3 consists of 14 residues. Trimming shortened V by 5 bases and J by 11 bases, and 18 bases separated the two germline ends. Per germline, CDR1 MDHEN and CDR2 SYDVKM. As DNA, the CDR3 is TGTGCCAGCAGTCCATATCGACAGGAGCAGAAACTGTTTTTT. It codes for CASSPYRQEQKLFF.

This clonotype was counted many times. The rearrangement links TRBV7-2 to TRBJ2-5; a possible D gene is TRBD2 (5 bases). V dropped 5 bases and J dropped 3 bases, with 16 bases sitting between them. This CDR3 has 15 residues. CDR1 and CDR2 (germline): SGHTA, FQGNSA. The CDR3 sequence: CASSLSVPPKETQYF. The CDR3 coding sequence is TGTGCCAGCAGCCTTAGCGTCCCCCCCAAAGAGACCCAGTACTTC.

This clonotype was picked up many times. J is TRBJ2-1 and V is TRBV6-5, with D uncertain. The CDR3 is 14 amino acids. Germline V CDR1 and CDR2: MNHEY, SVGAGI. The ends were cut back, 2 bases at V and 0 bases at J, with 5 bases in the middle. For the CDR3, the DNA is TGTGCCAGCAGTTACCTGAGCTCCTACAATGAGCAGTTCTTC. This codes for CASSYLSSYNEQFF.

The table lists this clonotype with many counts. The chain employs TRBV4-2 and TRBJ2-5, with 10 bases lining up with TRBD2. Germline V gene lookup returns CDR1 LGHNA and CDR2 YNFKEQ. Trimming removed 0 bases from V and 5 bases from J; junction bases left unmatched: 6. CDR3 length equals 16 residues. The CDR3 nucleotides are TGTGCCAGCAGCCAAGACCCAGCGGGGGGGCCGGAGACCCAGTACTTC. This gives the protein CASSQDPAGGPETQYF.

This rearrangement joins TRBV24-1 to TRBJ2-3, with D perhaps TRBD1 (5 bases). Trimming removed 3 bases at V and 0 bases at J, with 9 bases between. The germline V gene has CDR1 KGHDR and CDR2 SFDVKD. The length of the CDR3 is 15 residues. The CDR3 spells CATSDLDSSTDTQYF. The CDR3 nucleotides read TGTGCCACCAGTGATCTAGACAGCAGCACAGATACGCAGTATTTT.

J is TRBJ2-3 and V is TRBV6-1; D is perhaps TRBD2 (6 bases). V gave up 5 bases and J gave up 0 bases, with 15 bases separating them. Per germline, CDR1 MNHNS and CDR2 SASEGT. The CDR3 is made up of 16 amino acids. CDR3 nucleotides: TGTGCCAGCAGTCCCGATACTAGCCCTAGCACAGATACGCAGTATTTT. Encoded protein: CASSPDTSPSTDTQYF.

The sample holds many counts of this clonotype. V gene TRBV20-1 combines with J gene TRBJ1-2; D is uncertain. This CDR3 has 14 residues. Germline V CDR1 and CDR2: DFQATT, SNEGSKA (reference sequence). Trimming shortened V by 2 bases and J by 7 bases, and 17 bases separated the two germline ends. The CDR3 coding sequence is TGCAGTGCTAGACCCCCCGGGAGGGCGCGTGGCTACACCTTC. This sequence encodes CSARPPGRARGYTF.

This sequence joins TRBV3-1 and TRBJ2-1; possible D gene TRBD1, 5 bases. Per germline, CDR1 LGHDT and CDR2 YNNKEL (reference sequence). Trimming removed 1 base from V and 10 bases from J, with 14 bases in between. The CDR3 covers 14 residues. CDR3 in amino acids: CASSQGQPSGEQFF. The CDR3 DNA is TGTGCCAGCAGCCAAGGACAGCCTTCAGGGGAGCAGTTCTTC.

This clonotype was detected ten times or more. The gene calls are TRBV25-1 and TRBJ2-1, with TRBD2 as a possible D gene (5 bases). The ends were cut back, 10 bases at V and 4 bases at J, with 11 bases in the middle. CDR1 MGHDK and CDR2 SYGVNS come from the germline V gene. CDR3 size: 12 residues. The CDR3 here is CATDSSYNEQFF. The CDR3 nucleotides read TGTGCCACGGACTCCTCGTACAATGAGCAGTTCTTC.

This clonotype showed up many times. This sequence joins TRBV7-9 and TRBJ2-1, with 7 bases fitting TRBD2. Per germline, CDR1 SEHNR and CDR2 FQNEAQ (reference sequence). The CDR3 consists of 17 residues. Unmatched junction bases numbered 12, after V lost 2 bases and J lost 5 bases. The CDR3 is CASSLNRPGGLNNEQFF. The CDR3 DNA sequence: TGTGCCAGCAGCTTAAATCGTCCGGGAGGTTTGAACAATGAGCAGTTCTTC.

At least ten counts were recorded for this clonotype. The chain carries TRBV4-2 and TRBJ2-7, with D unclear. The CDR3 covers 15 residues. Germline V CDR1 and CDR2: LGHNA, YNFKEQ. Trimming left V 0 bases short and J 4 bases short, with 13 bases between. DNA of the CDR3: TGTGCCAGCAGCCAAGACCCCCCGTTTTTATACGAGCAGTACTTC. Translation: CASSQDPPFLYEQYF.

This clonotype was found many times. One end of the junction varies from germline; a read error may be responsible. The chain combines TRBV29-1 with TRBJ2-1, with D uncertain. The CDR3 is 11 residues long. Germline V gives CDR1 SQVTM, CDR2 ANQGSEA. CDR3 sequence: CSAEQYNEQFF. CDR3 sequence (DNA): TGCAGCGCCGAACAGTACAACGAGCAGTTCTTC.